The TCR beta chain under discussion was sequenced for a study of blood T cell repertoires in COVID-19. About the study: Acute and convalescent COVID-19 specimens originated in the United States, Italy and Spain. PBMCs, B-cell-depleted T cells, or T cells were the source of the cDNA or gDNA that made up the material.

This clone was seen once. There are 16 residues in the CDR3. Germline V lookup: CDR1 MNHEY, CDR2 SVGAGI. The ends were cut back, 0 bases at V and 6 bases at J, with 12 bases in the middle. Original processing methods: It was from reference gene primer amplification that nucleated cell counts were estimated. Repertoires were generated with immunoSEQ multiplex PCR, while TCRdb's copy carries only in-frame clones and drops some. V, J and clone size reflect that table, while D and trimming were determined from the DNA. The data hold some 190,000 clones, with around 85% observed a single time. Source material: peripheral blood. The source is a woman in her sixties with acute or convalescent COVID-19. The chain uses TRBV6-5 and TRBJ1-6; D ambiguous. The CDR3: CASSYSGAERNSPLHF. DNA of the CDR3: TGTGCCAGCAGTTACTCGGGAGCCGAGCGTAATTCACCCCTCCACTTT.